A selection of T cell receptor beta chains follows, all from one sample in a study of blood T cell repertoires in COVID-19. Data came from immunoSEQ multiplex PCR; TCRdb stores just in-frame clones and leaves some out. The table has hundreds of thousands of clones, about 90% seen once. Sequencing was carried out using PBMCs or T cells enriched from blood (not recorded which). Source of these receptors: a woman between 50 and 59 years old who had been exposed to COVID-19. Both conserved end residues are part of each CDR3. A D gene is named only where the DNA matches it firmly. Only part of the rows carry a size: once, few, many, or a class if the clone is expanded.

size,V,J,D,DNA,CDR3
-,TRBV19,TRBJ1-5,-,TGTGCCAGTAGTACGTCTCTGTTGTCGAATCAGCCCCAGCATTTT,CASSTSLLSNQPQHF
-,TRBV7-9,TRBJ1-1,TRBD1,TGTGCCAGCAGCTCTCCCGGGACAGGAAAAGGGTCTGAAGCTTTCTTT,CASSSPGTGKGSEAFF
-,TRBV2,TRBJ1-1,-,TGTGCCAGCAGGAGTGGTTGGGGAGGCACTGAAGCTTTCTTT,CASRSGWGGTEAFF
-,TRBV7-9,TRBJ2-2,TRBD2,TGTGCCAGCAGCTTCGGGACTAGCGGGGGCACCGGGGAGCTGTTTTTT,CASSFGTSGGTGELFF
-,TRBV5-4,TRBJ2-1,TRBD1,TGTGCCAGCAGCTCAACCTCAGGGGGCTTTTCCTACAATGAGCAGTTCTTC,CASSSTSGGFSYNEQFF
-,TRBV2,TRBJ1-1,-,TGTGCCAGCAGCCGAGGGTTGAGCACTGAAGCTTTCTTT,CASSRGLSTEAFF
-,TRBV18,TRBJ1-4,-,TGTGCCAGCTCACAGGACATAACTAATGAAAAACTGTTTTTT,CASSQDITNEKLFF
-,TRBV11-1,TRBJ2-7,-,TGTGCCAGCAGCTTCGCCCTGGACACCTCCTACGAGCAGTACTTC,CASSFALDTSYEQYF
-,TRBV10-3,TRBJ2-5,-,TGTGCCATCAGTGAAGGGCAGGAGGGTCTGGAGACCCAGTACTTC,CAISEGQEGLETQYF
-,TRBV10-3,TRBJ1-6,TRBD1,TGTGCCATCAGTGAGTTGATACCGGGACAGGGGGACTCACCCCTCCACTTT,CAISELIPGQGDSPLHF
-,TRBV19,TRBJ1-6,TRBD1,TGTGCCAGTAAGTCTTGGGACAGGGGGTCCTATAATTCACCCCTCCACTTT,CASKSWDRGSYNSPLHF
-,TRBV12-3/TRBV12-4,TRBJ1-2,-,TGTGCCAGCAGTTTGGGGCAGGGCGGTGGCTACACCTTC,CASSLGQGGGYTF
-,TRBV19,TRBJ2-7,-,TGTGCCAGTAGTCCGGACGGGAGCTCCTACGAGCAGTACTTC,CASSPDGSSYEQYF
few,TRBV4-1,TRBJ2-7,-,TGCGCCAGCAGCCAAGGATCAGGTGACGCCTACGAGCAGTACTTC,CASSQGSGDAYEQYF
once,TRBV2,TRBJ1-1,-,TGTGCCAGCACCTACCCCCGGGGCACTGAAGCTTTCTTT,CASTYPRGTEAFF
-,TRBV28,TRBJ2-2,-,TGTGCCAGCAGCCTTCAGGGCGGGGAGCTGTTTTTT,CASSLQGGELFF
-,TRBV7-2,TRBJ2-7,-,TGTGCCAGCAGCCCCCGCCCCGGGTTTGTCGAGCAGTACTTC,CASSPRPGFVEQYF
-,TRBV6-5,TRBJ1-5,TRBD1,TGTGCCAGCAGTTCTTATGACAGGGGAAATCAGCCCCAGCATTTT,CASSSYDRGNQPQHF
-,TRBV7-9,TRBJ1-2,TRBD1,TGTGCCAGCAGGCGAGGGACAGGCGAGGGCTACACCTTC,CASRRGTGEGYTF
-,TRBV7-2,TRBJ2-5,TRBD2,TGTGCCAGCAGCCCCCTGGGAAGCGGGGGGGCTGAGACCCAGTACTTC,CASSPLGSGGAETQYF
once,TRBV15,TRBJ1-5,-,TGTGCCACCAGCAAGACAGTTAATAGCAATCAGCCCCAGCATTTT,CATSKTVNSNQPQHF
-,TRBV6-5,TRBJ2-1,TRBD2,TGTGCCAGCAGTAAGGGACTATTATACAATGAGCAGTTCTTC,CASSKGLLYNEQFF
few,TRBV19,TRBJ2-7,TRBD1,TGTGCCAGTAGATTAACCGGACTGGGACAGAGCTACGAGCAGTACTTC,CASRLTGLGQSYEQYF
-,TRBV3-1/TRBV3-2,TRBJ2-7,TRBD1,TGTGCCAGCAGCCAAGCCCTCGGGACAGTATACGAGCAGTACTTC,CASSQALGTVYEQYF
-,TRBV7-2,TRBJ1-1,-,TGTGCCAGCAGCGATGTGGGGCTACTGAACACTGAAGCTTTCTTT,CASSDVGLLNTEAFF
-,TRBV3-1/TRBV3-2,TRBJ1-1,-,TGTGCCAGCAGCCAAGTAGGGGGTGGGACTGAAGCTTTCTTT,CASSQVGGGTEAFF
-,TRBV13,TRBJ2-1,TRBD1,TGTGCCAGCAGCACACAGGGGTACAATGAGCAGTTCTTC,CASSTQGYNEQFF
-,TRBV10-3,TRBJ2-3,TRBD1,TGTGCCATCAGTGAGTCTCCATGGGGACAGGATGGGGACACAGATACGCAGTATTTT,CAISESPWGQDGDTDTQYF
-,TRBV20-1,TRBJ1-2,TRBD1,TGCAGTGCATCGACAGGGGCCGGCTACACCTTC,CSASTGAGYTF
-,TRBV13,TRBJ2-7,-,TGTGCCAGCAGCCTGGCCGGGACACACGAGCAGTACTTC,CASSLAGTHEQYF
-,TRBV2,TRBJ2-1,TRBD2,TGTGCCAGCAGTCCACTAGCGGCTTACGATGAGCAGTTCTTC,CASSPLAAYDEQFF
-,TRBV10-3,TRBJ1-1,TRBD1,TGTGCCATCAGGGGGACAGGGCCGTGGACTGAAGCTTTCTTT,CAIRGTGPWTEAFF
once,TRBV5-4,TRBJ1-5,TRBD1,TGTGCCAGCAGCTACGACAGGGACCAGCCCCAGCATTTT,CASSYDRDQPQHF
-,TRBV27,TRBJ2-2,-,TGTGCCAGCAGTCCTAGGCCCCGGGTTGCCGGGGAGCTGTTTTTT,CASSPRPRVAGELFF
-,TRBV20-1,TRBJ1-2,-,TGCAGTGCTCAGGGCATCTATGGCTACACCTTC,CSAQGIYGYTF
-,TRBV6-1,TRBJ1-2,-,TGTGCCAGCAGTGAAGCCCACGGTGGAGGCTATGGCTACACCTTC,CASSEAHGGGYGYTF
once,TRBV29-1,TRBJ2-5,TRBD1,TGCAGCGGGGGGACAGCCCAAGAGACCCAGTACTTC,CSGGTAQETQYF
once,TRBV9,TRBJ2-1,TRBD1,TGTGCCAGCAGCCCCCCGTTGGGCGACAGGGTTGTTGAGCAGTTCTTC,CASSPPLGDRVVEQFF
-,TRBV29-1,TRBJ2-5,-,TGCAGCGTTGATCAAACAGGGCGGGAGACCCAGTACTTC,CSVDQTGRETQYF
-,TRBV18,TRBJ2-7,TRBD1,TGTGCCAGCTCGGCTGGACAGGGATACGAGCAGTACTTC,CASSAGQGYEQYF